This T cell receptor (beta chain) was profiled in a study of T cells in Graves' hyperthyroidism and ophthalmopathy. Study-level information: At initial diagnosis, before any treatment had begun, peripheral blood was obtained.

General observations from the study: Stable hyperthyroidism was separated from ophthalmopathy by a model based on 13 V-J features. Most expanded thyroid clonotypes above 0.001 also appeared in blood.

RNA transcripts were the template for amplifying TCR beta CDR3 regions. First-round RT-PCR with HTBI primers amplified the TCR CDR3 region. A single record per CDR3 protein comes from TCRdb applying MiXCR to the multiplex PCR reads. The table shows around 180,000 distinct CDR3 sequences, with over 15% occurring only once. In this sample, this clonotype turned up many times. The antigen is not known. Lactation, pregnancy, other autoimmune disease or uncontrolled infection led to exclusion of patients. Trimming took 6 bases from V and 6 from J, leaving 14 bases between them. The CDR3 spans 13 residues. Per germline, CDR1 LNHDA and CDR2 SQIVND (reference sequence).

V is TRBV19 and J is TRBJ1-2, with D perhaps matching TRBD1 (5 bases). This TCR was recovered from a woman in her 50s with Graves' hyperthyroidism. Sample: blood. The CDR3, as DNA: TGTGCCAGTAGAACCGACGGGGGAAATGGCTACACCTTC. It encodes CASRTDGGNGYTF.